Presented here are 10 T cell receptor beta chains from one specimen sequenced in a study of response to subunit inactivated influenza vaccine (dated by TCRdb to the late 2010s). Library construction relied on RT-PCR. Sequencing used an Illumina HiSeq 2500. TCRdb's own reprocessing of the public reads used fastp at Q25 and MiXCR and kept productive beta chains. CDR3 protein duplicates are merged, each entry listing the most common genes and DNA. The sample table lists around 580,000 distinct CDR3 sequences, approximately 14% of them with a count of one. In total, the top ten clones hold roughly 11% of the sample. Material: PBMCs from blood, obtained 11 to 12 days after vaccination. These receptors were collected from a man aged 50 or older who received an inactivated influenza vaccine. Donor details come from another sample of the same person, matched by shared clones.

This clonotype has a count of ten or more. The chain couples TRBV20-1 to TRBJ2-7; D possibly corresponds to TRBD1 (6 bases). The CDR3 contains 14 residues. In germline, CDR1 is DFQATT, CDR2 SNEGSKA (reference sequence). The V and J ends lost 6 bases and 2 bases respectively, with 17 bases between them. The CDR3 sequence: CSAAQGNRAYEQYF. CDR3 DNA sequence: TGCAGTGCAGCTCAGGGGAATAGGGCCTACGAGCAGTACTTC.

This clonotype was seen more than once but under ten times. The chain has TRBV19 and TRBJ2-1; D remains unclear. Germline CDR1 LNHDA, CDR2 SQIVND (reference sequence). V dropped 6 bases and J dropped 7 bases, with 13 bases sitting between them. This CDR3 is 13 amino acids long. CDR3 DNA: TGTGCCAGTAGCTTCACCTTCGAGAATGAGCAGTTCTTC. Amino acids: CASSFTFENEQFF.

CDR3 sequence (DNA): TGTGCCAGCAGAACTAGCGGGGGGGCCCTGGCGACCCAGTACTTC. Its translation: CASRTSGGALATQYF. J is TRBJ2-5 and V is TRBV6-2 or TRBV6-3; TRBD2 matches 13 bases. V lost 6 bases and J lost 7; bases outside the gene matches: 8. CDR1 is MNHEY, CDR2 SVGEGT, per germline. The CDR3 extends over 15 amino acids.

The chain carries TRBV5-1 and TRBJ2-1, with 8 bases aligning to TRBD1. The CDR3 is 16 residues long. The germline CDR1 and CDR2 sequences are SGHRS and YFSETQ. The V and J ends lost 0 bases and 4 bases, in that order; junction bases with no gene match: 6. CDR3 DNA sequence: TGCGCCAGCAGCTTGGCGGACAGGGCGCCTTACAATGAGCAGTTCTTC. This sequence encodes CASSLADRAPYNEQFF.

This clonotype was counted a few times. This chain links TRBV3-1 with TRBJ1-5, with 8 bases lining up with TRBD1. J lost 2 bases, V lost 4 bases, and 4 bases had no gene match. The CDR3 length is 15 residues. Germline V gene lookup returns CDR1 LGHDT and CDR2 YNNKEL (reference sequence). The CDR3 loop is CASSLGTGRNQPQHF. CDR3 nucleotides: TGTGCCAGCAGCCTAGGGACAGGACGCAATCAGCCCCAGCATTTT.

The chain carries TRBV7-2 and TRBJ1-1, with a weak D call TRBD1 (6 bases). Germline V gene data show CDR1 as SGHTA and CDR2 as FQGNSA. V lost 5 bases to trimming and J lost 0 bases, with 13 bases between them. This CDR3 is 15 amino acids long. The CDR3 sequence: CASSNQGGLNTEAFF. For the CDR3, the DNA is TGTGCCAGCAGCAACCAAGGGGGATTGAACACTGAAGCTTTCTTT.

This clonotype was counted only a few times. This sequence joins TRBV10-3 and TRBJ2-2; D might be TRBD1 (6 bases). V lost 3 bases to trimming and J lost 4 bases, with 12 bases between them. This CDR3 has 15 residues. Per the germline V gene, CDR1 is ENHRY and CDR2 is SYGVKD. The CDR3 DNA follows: TGTGCCATCAGTGACCCGGGACAACCCACCGGGGAGCTGTTTTTT. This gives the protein CAISDPGQPTGELFF.

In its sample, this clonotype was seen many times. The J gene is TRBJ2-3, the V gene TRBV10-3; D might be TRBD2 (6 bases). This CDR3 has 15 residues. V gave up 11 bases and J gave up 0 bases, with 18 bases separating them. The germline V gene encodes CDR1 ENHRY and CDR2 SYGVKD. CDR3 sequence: CAVKNLATSTDTQYF. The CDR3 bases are TGTGCCGTAAAAAACCTAGCGACTAGCACAGATACGCAGTATTTT.

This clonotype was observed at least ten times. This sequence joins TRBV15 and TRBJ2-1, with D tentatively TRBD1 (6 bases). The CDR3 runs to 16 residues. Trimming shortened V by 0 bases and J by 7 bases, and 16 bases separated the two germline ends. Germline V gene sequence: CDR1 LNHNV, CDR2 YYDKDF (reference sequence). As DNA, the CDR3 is TGTGCCACCAGCAGAGATCAGGGTCAGGGGTTGAATGAGCAGTTCTTC. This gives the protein CATSRDQGQGLNEQFF.

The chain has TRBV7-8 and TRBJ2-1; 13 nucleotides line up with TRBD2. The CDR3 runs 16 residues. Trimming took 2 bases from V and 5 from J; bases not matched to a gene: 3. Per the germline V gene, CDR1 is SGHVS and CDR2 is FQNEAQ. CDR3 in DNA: TGTGCCAGCAGCTTAATACTAGCGGGAGGGGACAATGAGCAGTTCTTC. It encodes CASSLILAGGDNEQFF.